This record covers a single TCR beta chain. What it binds is unknown. The data were obtained in a study of beta chain features in type 1 diabetes. Study at large: Sorted cells, about 99 million in number, were examined across all samples.

Broader study findings: The analysis here could not establish whether HLA type shapes TCRB rearrangement.

The investigators reverse transcribed all of the isolated RNA, so they sequenced expressed TCRB transcripts. The average read count of naive, central memory and regulatory T cell samples was approximately 3.5 million. Clones were sequenced by immunoSEQ multiplex PCR, and TCRdb holds only the in-frame ones, with some missing. Here the sample spans some 500,000 clones, about an eighth being singletons. From germline, CDR1 is PRHDT and CDR2 FYEKMQ (reference sequence). V shed 2 bases and J shed 6 bases, with 14 bases lying between them. The CDR3 has 15 amino acids. The clonotype was recovered from a woman under 30 in good health. The chain carries TRBV13 and TRBJ2-1; D is perhaps TRBD2 (5 bases). The sequencing input was naive CD4+ T cells from blood. CDR3 loop: CASSLMEVPGNEQFF. CDR3 bases: TGTGCCAGCAGCTTAATGGAGGTGCCTGGCAATGAGCAGTTCTTC.